Listed below are T cell receptor beta chains from one sample, sequenced in a study of post-analysis software for immune sequencing data. TCRdb recomputed calls from the PCR reads with MiXCR, one row per CDR3 protein. The sample gives some 800,000 distinct CDR3 sequences, around 46% of which show up once; approximately 4.4% is in the top ten. The material sequenced was blood. All receptors come from a girl between 5 and 17 years old with multiple sclerosis. Both conserved end residues are part of each CDR3. Each record gives: D gene, J gene, V gene, clone size, CDR3 protein, CDR3 DNA. A D gene is named only where the DNA matches it firmly. The listing skips clone size in some rows; elsewhere it reads once, few, many or a size class.

d_call: TRBD1
j_call: TRBJ2-3
v_call: TRBV7-9
clone_size: .
cdr3_aa: CASSRQGAQGHTDTQYF
cdr3_nt: TGTGCCAGCAGCAGACAGGGGGCACAAGGCCACACAGATACGCAGTATTTT

d_call: .
j_call: TRBJ2-7
v_call: TRBV9
clone_size: few
cdr3_aa: CASSVKASSYEQYF
cdr3_nt: TGTGCCAGCAGCGTGAAGGCTAGCTCCTACGAGCAGTACTTC

d_call: .
j_call: TRBJ2-3
v_call: TRBV2
clone_size: few
cdr3_aa: CASSPAVRTDTQYF
cdr3_nt: TGTGCCAGCAGTCCGGCCGTACGCACAGATACGCAGTATTTT

d_call: .
j_call: TRBJ1-4
v_call: TRBV5-1
clone_size: many
cdr3_aa: CASSLMGEKLFF
cdr3_nt: TGCGCCAGCAGCCTTATGGGTGAAAAACTGTTTTTT

d_call: .
j_call: TRBJ2-1
v_call: TRBV29-1
clone_size: few
cdr3_aa: CSVALSRYEQFF
cdr3_nt: TGCAGCGTTGCGCTCTCAAGGTATGAGCAGTTCTTC

d_call: .
j_call: TRBJ1-1
v_call: TRBV29-1
clone_size: .
cdr3_aa: CSVSGQNTEAFF
cdr3_nt: TGCAGCGTATCTGGGCAGAACACTGAAGCTTTCTTT

d_call: TRBD2
j_call: TRBJ2-5
v_call: TRBV12-5
clone_size: .
cdr3_aa: CASGLEREGETQYF
cdr3_nt: TGTGCTAGTGGTTTGGAAAGGGAGGGAGAGACCCAGTACTTC

d_call: TRBD1
j_call: TRBJ2-1
v_call: TRBV5-1
clone_size: few
cdr3_aa: CASSVRTGVYNEQFF
cdr3_nt: TGCGCCAGCAGCGTCCGGACAGGGGTCTACAATGAGCAGTTCTTC

d_call: .
j_call: TRBJ1-1
v_call: TRBV20-1
clone_size: .
cdr3_aa: CSARDGGRPEAFF
cdr3_nt: TGCAGTGCTAGAGATGGGGGCAGGCCTGAAGCTTTCTTT

d_call: TRBD1
j_call: TRBJ2-5
v_call: TRBV29-1
clone_size: .
cdr3_aa: CSVVWTGEETQYF
cdr3_nt: TGCAGCGTTGTGTGGACAGGGGAGGAGACCCAGTACTTC

d_call: TRBD2
j_call: TRBJ2-1
v_call: TRBV20-1
clone_size: .
cdr3_aa: CSARGTNGRVDNEQFF
cdr3_nt: TGCAGTGCTAGAGGGACTAACGGGAGGGTCGACAATGAGCAGTTCTTC

d_call: .
j_call: TRBJ2-1
v_call: TRBV7-8
clone_size: .
cdr3_aa: CASSPVASLKPVDEQFF
cdr3_nt: TGTGCCAGCAGCCCCGTTGCGTCCCTGAAACCGGTGGATGAGCAGTTCTTC

d_call: .
j_call: TRBJ2-3
v_call: TRBV24-1
clone_size: .
cdr3_aa: CATSDLPGDTQYF
cdr3_nt: TGTGCCACCAGTGACTTACCCGGAGATACGCAGTATTTT

d_call: .
j_call: TRBJ2-3
v_call: TRBV15
clone_size: .
cdr3_aa: CATGVVFDTQYF
cdr3_nt: TGTGCCACCGGCGTGGTTTTTGATACGCAGTATTTT

d_call: TRBD1
j_call: TRBJ2-7
v_call: TRBV24-1
clone_size: .
cdr3_aa: CATSDLGDRCPPYEQYF
cdr3_nt: TGTGCCACCAGTGATCTTGGGGACAGGTGTCCTCCCTACGAGCAGTACTTC

d_call: TRBD2
j_call: TRBJ2-1
v_call: TRBV14
clone_size: .
cdr3_aa: CASSSRTSGFPPVYNEQFF
cdr3_nt: TGTGCCAGCAGCTCCAGGACTAGCGGGTTCCCTCCCGTTTACAATGAGCAGTTCTTC

d_call: .
j_call: TRBJ2-3
v_call: TRBV5-1
clone_size: .
cdr3_aa: CASSLADNTDTQYF
cdr3_nt: TGCGCCAGCAGCTTGGCGGATAACACAGATACGCAGTATTTT

d_call: TRBD1
j_call: TRBJ2-1
v_call: TRBV10-3
clone_size: few
cdr3_aa: CAINPGQGEYNEQFF
cdr3_nt: TGTGCCATCAATCCGGGACAGGGGGAGTACAATGAGCAGTTCTTC

d_call: TRBD1
j_call: TRBJ2-7
v_call: TRBV20-1
clone_size: .
cdr3_aa: CSVSRDRVLEQYF
cdr3_nt: TGCAGTGTTAGCCGGGACAGGGTTTTAGAGCAGTACTTC

d_call: .
j_call: TRBJ2-1
v_call: TRBV9
clone_size: .
cdr3_aa: CASNLLGGYNEQFF
cdr3_nt: TGTGCCAGCAACCTGCTGGGGGGTTACAATGAGCAGTTCTTC

d_call: .
j_call: TRBJ2-2
v_call: TRBV5-1
clone_size: .
cdr3_aa: CASSLGWRENTGELFF
cdr3_nt: TGCGCCAGCAGCTTGGGCTGGCGGGAGAACACCGGGGAGCTGTTTTTT

d_call: .
j_call: TRBJ2-1
v_call: TRBV6-6
clone_size: few
cdr3_aa: CASILRGPGNNEQFF
cdr3_nt: TGTGCCAGCATTCTCCGAGGGCCAGGGAACAATGAGCAGTTCTTC

d_call: .
j_call: TRBJ2-1
v_call: TRBV12-3/TRBV12-4
clone_size: .
cdr3_aa: CASILNNEQFF
cdr3_nt: TGTGCCAGCATTCTTAACAATGAGCAGTTCTTC

d_call: .
j_call: TRBJ1-2
v_call: TRBV20-1
clone_size: .
cdr3_aa: CSAAPPGRALEGYTF
cdr3_nt: TGCAGTGCTGCCCCTCCCGGAAGGGCCCTCGAGGGCTACACCTTC

d_call: .
j_call: TRBJ1-1
v_call: TRBV7-8
clone_size: .
cdr3_aa: CASSPLVRVDGNTEAFF
cdr3_nt: TGTGCCAGCAGCCCCCTCGTTAGGGTCGATGGAAACACTGAAGCTTTCTTT

d_call: .
j_call: TRBJ1-2
v_call: TRBV4-3
clone_size: .
cdr3_aa: CASSQDLGANYGYTF
cdr3_nt: TGCGCCAGCAGCCAAGATCTTGGCGCTAACTATGGCTACACCTTC

d_call: TRBD2
j_call: TRBJ2-5
v_call: TRBV11-2
clone_size: .
cdr3_aa: CASSLDESLAGIKEETQYF
cdr3_nt: TGTGCCAGCAGCTTAGATGAATCCCTAGCGGGAATAAAAGAGGAGACCCAGTACTTC

d_call: .
j_call: TRBJ2-7
v_call: TRBV10-3
clone_size: .
cdr3_aa: CAISEFGTRDEQYF
cdr3_nt: TGTGCCATCAGTGAGTTCGGTACAAGGGACGAGCAGTACTTC

d_call: TRBD2
j_call: TRBJ2-3
v_call: TRBV11-2
clone_size: .
cdr3_aa: CASSVWTSGPDTQYF
cdr3_nt: TGTGCCAGCAGCGTGTGGACTAGCGGGCCAGATACGCAGTATTTT

d_call: .
j_call: TRBJ1-2
v_call: TRBV27
clone_size: .
cdr3_aa: CASSFGSPRGGQDYGYTF
cdr3_nt: TGTGCCAGCAGTTTTGGCTCACCCCGAGGGGGGCAAGACTATGGCTACACCTTC

d_call: TRBD2
j_call: TRBJ2-7
v_call: TRBV7-8
clone_size: .
cdr3_aa: CASSLGLLNSYEQYF
cdr3_nt: TGTGCCAGCAGCTTGGGACTACTAAATTCCTACGAGCAGTACTTC

d_call: TRBD1
j_call: TRBJ2-5
v_call: TRBV7-9
clone_size: .
cdr3_aa: CASSTRPRGTGYQETQYF
cdr3_nt: TGTGCCAGCAGCACCCGACCCCGGGGGACAGGATACCAAGAGACCCAGTACTTC

d_call: .
j_call: TRBJ2-7
v_call: TRBV27
clone_size: once
cdr3_aa: CATSGGRSYEQYF
cdr3_nt: TGTGCCACCTCGGGGGGCCGATCCTACGAGCAGTACTTC

d_call: .
j_call: TRBJ2-5
v_call: TRBV6-5
clone_size: .
cdr3_aa: CASSARAGTQYF
cdr3_nt: TGTGCCAGCAGCGCCAGGGCCGGGACCCAGTACTTC

d_call: .
j_call: TRBJ1-1
v_call: TRBV5-1
clone_size: .
cdr3_aa: CASSSGRGEGTEAFF
cdr3_nt: TGCGCCAGCAGCTCTGGGAGGGGCGAGGGGACTGAAGCTTTCTTT

d_call: .
j_call: TRBJ2-5
v_call: TRBV6-6
clone_size: few
cdr3_aa: CASSYVGGVETQYF
cdr3_nt: TGTGCCAGCAGTTACGTCGGGGGAGTTGAGACCCAGTACTTC

d_call: .
j_call: TRBJ1-6
v_call: TRBV6-5
clone_size: few
cdr3_aa: CASMERNNSPLHF
cdr3_nt: TGTGCCAGCATGGAGAGGAATAATTCACCCCTCCACTTT

d_call: .
j_call: TRBJ2-5
v_call: TRBV20-1
clone_size: .
cdr3_aa: CSAVRETQYF
cdr3_nt: TGCAGTGCCGTCCGGGAGACCCAGTACTTC

d_call: TRBD2
j_call: TRBJ2-7
v_call: TRBV15
clone_size: .
cdr3_aa: CATSGERLAETYEQYF
cdr3_nt: TGTGCCACCAGCGGGGAAAGACTAGCGGAAACCTACGAGCAGTACTTC

d_call: TRBD2
j_call: TRBJ2-7
v_call: TRBV3-1
clone_size: once
cdr3_aa: CASSQGGLAGASWEQYF
cdr3_nt: TGTGCCAGCAGCCAAGGCGGGCTAGCGGGGGCCTCGTGGGAGCAGTACTTC